The 21 T cell receptor beta chains listed next were all sequenced from one sample in a study of blood T cell repertoires in COVID-19 (TCRdb year 2020). The library was produced with the immunoSEQ multiplex PCR assay. The immuneACCESS repertoire file appears here via TCRdb, limited to in-frame rearrangements. These files lack a portion of the clones; in checked studies, under half of the deficit traces to unresolved V genes, and the cause of the others is not known. The sample profile shows tens of thousands of clones; 80% to 90% of them were found once. Approximately 11% of the sample is taken by the ten largest. Material: peripheral blood. These receptor sequences come from a human donor with active COVID-19. The donor label of this sample is uncertain.

The rearrangement links TRBV11-2 to TRBJ2-5, with TRBD2 matching 12 bases. The V segment lost 5 bases and the J segment 5 bases; nucleotides outside the gene matches: 9. Germline loops: CDR1 SGHAT, CDR2 FQNNGV. CDR3 size: 16 residues. The CDR3 DNA reads TGTGCCAGCAGCGGACCGGGACTAGCGGGTCTGGAGACCCAGTACTTC. The encoded protein is CASSGPGLAGLETQYF.

The CDR3 sequence is CASITTGVGTEAFF. In DNA, the CDR3 is TGTGCCAGCATAACGACAGGGGTAGGGACTGAAGCTTTCTTT. The chain couples TRBV11-2 to TRBJ1-1; 8 bases are shared with TRBD1. This CDR3 contains 14 residues. V shed 7 bases and J 5 bases; nucleotides not matched to a gene: 9. Germline assignment: CDR1 SGHAT and CDR2 FQNNGV.

CDR3 DNA: TGCGCCAGCAGCCCTCCGGGACTAGCGTACAATGAGCAGTTCTTC. Amino acid sequence: CASSPPGLAYNEQFF. The rearrangement links TRBV5-1 to TRBJ2-1, with TRBD2 matching 10 bases. The CDR3 runs to 15 residues. J lost 4 bases, V lost 4 bases, and 5 bases had no gene match. Per germline, CDR1 SGHRS and CDR2 YFSETQ.

The V and J genes are TRBV2 and TRBJ2-1; D possibly corresponds to TRBD1 (5 bases). The CDR3 is 17 amino acids. V was pared by 5 bases and J by 0 bases, with 17 bases between. Germline V gives CDR1 SNHLY, CDR2 FYNNEI. The CDR3 DNA is TGTGCCAGCAGTAATAGACAGAGACCGAGCTCCTACAATGAGCAGTTCTTC. This gives the protein CASSNRQRPSSYNEQFF.

The J gene is TRBJ1-5, the V gene TRBV24-1; weak D call: TRBD1 (5 bases). This CDR3 region has 14 residues. Trimming removed 4 bases from V and 3 bases from J, with 9 bases in between. CDR1 is KGHDR, CDR2 SFDVKD, per germline. This CDR3 reads CATSETANNQPQHF. The CDR3 DNA follows: TGTGCCACCAGTGAGACAGCGAACAATCAGCCCCAGCATTTT.

This chain uses TRBV3-1 (or the pseudogene TRBV3-2) with TRBJ2-2; D gene uncertain. CDR1 LGHDT and CDR2 YNNKEL come from the germline V gene (reference sequence). V was pared by 0 bases and J by 8 bases, with 10 bases between. CDR3 length: 14 amino acids. The CDR3 region is CASSQDDLRGELFF. The CDR3 DNA reads TGTGCCAGCAGCCAAGATGACTTGCGGGGGGAGCTGTTTTTT.

A single count supports this clone. As DNA, the CDR3 is TGTGCCAGCAGTTCACAGTTCACTGAAGCTTTCTTT. This codes for CASSSQFTEAFF. The chain uses TRBV12-3 or TRBV12-4 and TRBJ1-1; D is ambiguous. The CDR3 contains 12 residues. V lost 4 bases and J 4 bases, leaving 7 bases between the germline ends.

This rearrangement joins TRBV19 to TRBJ2-3, with TRBD1 identical over 8 bases. Germline values: CDR1 LNHDA, CDR2 SQIVND (reference sequence). J lost 5 bases, V lost 2 bases, and 3 bases had no gene match. CDR3 length: 14 amino acids. The CDR3 here is CASSISDRGDTQYF. The CDR3 nucleotides read TGTGCCAGTAGTATAAGCGACAGGGGAGATACGCAGTATTTT. Full variable domain (rest looked up from reference TRBV19 and TRBJ2-3): DGGITQSPKYLFRKEGQNVTLSCEQNLNHDAMYWYRQDPGQGLRLIYYSQIVNDFQKGDIAEGYSVSREKKESFPLTVTSAQKNPTAFYLCASSISDRGDTQYFGPGTRLTVL.

The genes are TRBV14 and TRBJ1-2; D not certain. The V gene's germline CDR1 is SGHDN and CDR2 FVKESK. V dropped 4 bases and J dropped 8 bases, with 14 bases sitting between them. This CDR3 is built from 13 residues. CDR3 nucleotides: TGTGCCAGCAGCCTGAGGGCAGAAGGCGGCTACACCTTC. Protein: CASSLRAEGGYTF.

This clone was observed once. The chain uses TRBV2 and TRBJ2-2, with 9 bases lining up with TRBD2. The CDR3 has 14 amino acids. The ends lost 10 bases at V and 3 bases at J; junction bases unmatched: 6. CDR1 is SNHLY, CDR2 FYNNEI, per germline. This CDR3 is CATSLAGHTGELFF. As DNA, the CDR3 is TGTGCCACGTCGCTAGCGGGGCACACCGGGGAGCTGTTTTTT.

The chain joins TRBV29-1 to TRBJ2-1; maybe TRBD2 (5 bases). Looked up from germline, CDR1 is SQVTM and CDR2 is ANQGSEA. V lost 4 bases, J lost 5 bases, and 9 bases lay in between. The CDR3 covers 12 residues. The CDR3 spells CSVGTGNNEQFF. The CDR3, as DNA: TGCAGCGTTGGGACGGGGAACAATGAGCAGTTCTTC.

This clone was seen a handful of times. The rearrangement links TRBV28 to TRBJ1-4, with D possibly TRBD1 on 6 matching bases. Trimming shortened V by 4 bases and J by 2 bases, and 8 bases separated the two germline ends. Germline V gives CDR1 MDHEN, CDR2 SYDVKM. This CDR3 contains 14 residues. The CDR3 region has the DNA TGTGCCAGCAGTTACGACAGGACTAATGAAAAACTGTTTTTT. The encoded protein is CASSYDRTNEKLFF.

The chain is built from TRBV5-5 and TRBJ1-1; D perhaps matches TRBD1 (6 bases). This CDR3 has 13 amino acids. Trimming pared 7 bases from V and 1 base from J, leaving 11 bases between. Germline CDR1 reads SGHKS; CDR2 reads YYEKEE (reference sequence). DNA for the CDR3: TGTGCCAGCTCTGGACAGACGAACACTGAAGCTTTCTTT. Its translation: CASSGQTNTEAFF.

The chain is built from TRBV28 and TRBJ1-1, with TRBD1 identical over 8 bases. This CDR3 is built from 13 residues. The V gene end was trimmed by 3 bases and the J gene end by 11 bases; junction bases not matched to a gene: 8. Germline V gives CDR1 MDHEN, CDR2 SYDVKM. CDR3: CASSFYTGGRAFF. The CDR3 DNA reads as TGTGCCAGCAGTTTCTATACAGGGGGTAGGGCTTTCTTT.

This chain links TRBV19 with TRBJ2-3; TRBD2 aligns across 10 bases. The CDR3 loop spans 19 amino acids. The trim removed 7 bases at V and 3 bases at J, leaving 19 bases unmatched. The germline CDR1 and CDR2 sequences are LNHDA and SQIVND (reference sequence). CDR3 sequence: CASTGQGRILAGATDTQYF. DNA of the CDR3: TGTGCCAGTACCGGGCAGGGGAGGATTCTAGCGGGAGCGACAGATACGCAGTATTTT.

CDR3 amino acids: CASSLAPSGGETQYF. The CDR3 DNA reads as TGCGCCAGCAGCTTGGCCCCTAGCGGGGGGGAGACCCAGTACTTC. V is TRBV5-1 and J is TRBJ2-5; TRBD2 matches 11 bases. The CDR3 is made up of 15 amino acids. V lost 0 bases, J lost 5 bases, and 3 bases stayed unmatched. CDR1 SGHRS and CDR2 YFSETQ come from the germline V gene.

The rearrangement joins TRBV2 to TRBJ1-3; a weak D match, TRBD1 (6 bases). Between the trimmed V and J ends, which lost 4 bases and 3 bases, there was a span of 10 bases. Germline V gives CDR1 SNHLY, CDR2 FYNNEI. The CDR3 loop spans 14 amino acids. CDR3 region: CASSGTGFGNTIYF. The DNA for the CDR3 is TGTGCCAGCAGTGGCACAGGGTTTGGAAACACCATATATTTT.

This chain joins TRBV5-1 and TRBJ2-7; 10 nucleotides match TRBD1. CDR1 and CDR2 (germline): SGHRS, YFSETQ. V shed 3 bases, J shed 7 bases, and the junction held 7 bases outside the gene matches. This CDR3 has 14 residues. CDR3 region: CASSSTGTGEEQYF. Here the CDR3 DNA reads TGCGCCAGCAGCTCAACCGGGACAGGGGAAGAGCAGTACTTC.

The chain links TRBV27 to TRBJ2-3; D unclear. Trimming cost V 1 base and J 5 bases, with 7 bases left between them. Germline assignment: CDR1 MNHEY and CDR2 SMNVEV (reference sequence). CDR3 length equals 13 residues. This CDR3 is CASSLYRGDTQYF. In DNA form, the CDR3 reads TGTGCCAGCAGTTTATACCGCGGAGATACGCAGTATTTT.

V is TRBV10-3 and J is TRBJ1-2; 8 nucleotides line up with TRBD1. The CDR3 is made up of 15 amino acids. Germline V gene data show CDR1 as ENHRY and CDR2 as SYGVKD. V lost 6 bases to trimming and J lost 3 bases; unmatched junction nucleotides: 9. DNA of the CDR3: TGTGCCATCAGAATCACCGGGACAGGAGACTATGGCTACACCTTC. Its protein product is CAIRITGTGDYGYTF.

The sample holds a few counts of this clone. This chain joins TRBV30 and TRBJ1-1; the D gene is possibly TRBD1 (6 bases). The CDR3 totals 14 residues. Germline V lookup: CDR1 GTSNPN, CDR2 SVGIG (reference sequence). V was pared by 3 bases and J by 2 bases, with 13 bases between. In DNA form, the CDR3 reads TGTGCCTGGAGGGATCGGACAGATAACACTGAAGCTTTCTTT. It codes for CAWRDRTDNTEAFF.